Below are 13 T cell receptor beta chains sequenced from a single sample in a study of lymphopenia after photon versus proton radiotherapy. Data came from immunoSEQ multiplex PCR; TCRdb stores just in-frame clones and leaves some out. The sample lists 35,000 to 45,000 clones, around 86% occurring once. Sequenced material: peripheral blood, taken from a patient treated with proton-based radiotherapy. All receptors derive from a woman aged 70-85 years with pancreatic cancer.

This clone has a handful of counts. The chain carries TRBV6-1 and TRBJ2-5, with D possibly matching TRBD2 (6 bases). The CDR3 totals 12 residues. Germline CDR1 reads MNHNS; CDR2 reads SASEGT. V was pared by 8 bases and J by 0 bases, with 7 bases between. The CDR3 protein is CASAGNQETQYF. The CDR3 DNA is TGTGCCAGCGCGGGGAACCAAGAGACCCAGTACTTC.

In its sample, this clone was seen a few times. This chain joins TRBV6-6 and TRBJ2-1, with 8 bases lining up with TRBD2. The germline V gene encodes CDR1 MNHNY and CDR2 SVGAGI (reference sequence). CDR3 length: 15 residues. V shed 7 bases, J shed 4 bases, and the junction held 9 bases outside the gene matches. This CDR3 reads CASTHPAGAYNEQFF. In nucleotides, the CDR3 is TGTGCCAGCACCCACCCAGCGGGAGCTTACAATGAGCAGTTCTTC.

For the CDR3, the DNA is TGTGCCTCATCAGGGGCTACTCGTCTGGACAATGAGCAGTTCTTC. It codes for CASSGATRLDNEQFF. The rearrangement uses TRBV28 and TRBJ2-1, with D possibly TRBD1 on 6 matching bases. The CDR3 is made up of 15 amino acids. Trimming took off 11 bases at V and 5 bases at J, with 22 bases between the two ends. Germline V gives CDR1 MDHEN, CDR2 SYDVKM.

This clone was picked up one time. The chain employs TRBV6-1 and TRBJ2-7, with 7 bases lining up with TRBD1. The CDR3 totals 15 residues. Germline V CDR1 and CDR2: MNHNS, SASEGT. J was trimmed by 6 bases and V by 3 bases; bases with no gene match: 11. The CDR3 nucleotides read TGTGCCAGCAGTGACCGACAGGGTTTAGGCGCCGAGCAGTACTTC. Its translation is CASSDRQGLGAEQYF.

V gene TRBV29-1 combines with J gene TRBJ1-1; weak D call: TRBD1 (5 bases). Trimming removed 1 base at V and 13 bases at J, with 16 bases between. The CDR3 runs to 12 residues. Germline lookup yields CDR1 SQVTM and CDR2 ANQGSEA. The CDR3 coding sequence is TGCAGCGTTGAAGCCGGGACTTTTCCAGTTTTCTTT. This gives the protein CSVEAGTFPVFF.

The rearrangement uses TRBV7-9 and TRBJ1-2; no clear D gene. Germline V gives CDR1 SEHNR, CDR2 FQNEAQ (reference sequence). CDR3 length: 13 amino acids. V was clipped by 1 base and J by 8 bases, with 11 bases between them. The CDR3: CASSLDPLGGYTF. The CDR3 DNA sequence: TGTGCCAGCAGCTTAGACCCACTCGGGGGCTACACCTTC.

This rearrangement joins TRBV27 to TRBJ2-1, with 12 positions matching TRBD2. Germline loops: CDR1 MNHEY, CDR2 SMNVEV (reference sequence). This CDR3 region has 15 residues. V lost 5 bases and J lost 5; bases outside the gene matches: 4. The CDR3 DNA is TGTGCCAGCAGTCCTAGGACTAGCGGGAACAATGAGCAGTTCTTC. This codes for CASSPRTSGNNEQFF.

Here the CDR3 DNA reads TGTGCCAGCAGCTCGCAGACTAGCGCGAACACCGGGGAGCTGTTTTTT. Translation: CASSSQTSANTGELFF. The chain couples TRBV7-3 to TRBJ2-2; 8 bases map to TRBD2. The length of the CDR3 is 16 residues. CDR1 SGHTA and CDR2 FQGTGA come from the germline V gene. The V and J ends lost 4 bases and 0 bases, in that order; junction bases with no gene match: 4.

The J gene is TRBJ1-4, the V gene TRBV30; no clear D gene. The CDR3 contains 11 residues. Trimming left V 0 bases short and J 10 bases short, with 6 bases between. The germline CDR1 and CDR2 sequences are GTSNPN and SVGIG (reference sequence). The CDR3 DNA follows: TGTGCCTGGAGTGTGGGTGGAAAACTGTTTTTT. It yields the protein CAWSVGGKLFF.

Points on this clone: At one end the junction does not follow the germline gene, possibly because of a read error. The chain employs TRBV4-3 and TRBJ1-5; D is perhaps TRBD1 (5 bases). This CDR3 is built from 20 residues. From germline, CDR1 is LGHNA and CDR2 YSLEER. CDR3 DNA sequence: TGCGCCAGCAGCCAAGATCTACGGGACGGGTCTGTTTTTCGCGGTCAGCCCCAGCATTTC. This encodes CASSQDLRDGSVFRGQPQHF.

CDR3: CASSPRSSYNEQFF. The CDR3 nucleotides read TGTGCCAGCAGCCCTAGAAGCTCCTACAATGAGCAGTTCTTC. The chain is built from TRBV7-3 and TRBJ2-1; D gene uncertain. Germline V gene data show CDR1 as SGHTA and CDR2 as FQGTGA. The CDR3 runs to 14 residues. Trimming pared 5 bases from V and 0 bases from J, leaving 8 bases between. The entire variable domain, with the rest obtained from reference TRBV7-3 and TRBJ2-1, is as follows: GAGVSQTPSNKVTEKGKYVELRCDPISGHTALYWYRQSLGQGPEFLIYFQGTGAADDSGLPNDRFFAVRPEGSVSTLKIQRTERGDSAVYLCASSPRSSYNEQFFGPGTRLTVL.

This clone turned up a few times. CDR3 in amino acids: CASSSLGAGGSNEQFF. The DNA of the CDR3 is TGTGCCAGCAGCTCCCTAGGAGCGGGAGGTTCCAATGAGCAGTTCTTC. The V call is TRBV7-9, the J call TRBJ2-1, with 9 bases aligning to TRBD2. V gave up 4 bases and J gave up 6 bases; unmatched junction bases: 10. Germline lookup yields CDR1 SEHNR and CDR2 FQNEAQ (reference sequence). The CDR3 totals 16 residues.

In DNA form, the CDR3 reads TGTGCCAGCAGTGAAACCGAGACCCAGTACTTC. It yields the protein CASSETETQYF. V gene TRBV2 combines with J gene TRBJ2-5; D is unclear. The length of the CDR3 is 11 residues. Germline V gives CDR1 SNHLY, CDR2 FYNNEI. The V end lost 2 bases, the J end lost 5 bases, and 3 bases lay between the germline ends.